These T cell receptor beta chains were read from a single sample in a study of blood T cell repertoires in COVID-19. The assay was immunoSEQ multiplex PCR, and TCRdb's table has in-frame clones only and misses some. Of 250,000 to 300,000 clones in the sample, approximately 91% were seen once. Sequenced material: peripheral blood. These receptors were obtained from a woman aged 25 to 39 with COVID-19, enrolled during active disease. CDR3s include the opening cysteine and the closing phenylalanine or tryptophan.

cdr3_length j_call v_call cdr3_aa
15 TRBJ1-2 TRBV28 CASSTHRTGNYGYTF
16 TRBJ1-2 TRBV13 CASSLGRGRGGYGYTF
13 TRBJ1-1 TRBV10-3 CAITGQKNTEAFF
16 TRBJ2-1 TRBV4-1 CASSPPGQASYNEQFF
15 TRBJ2-7 TRBV5-1 CASSLTSRGRNEQYF
15 TRBJ1-6 TRBV27 CASRERDTFNSPLHF
17 TRBJ1-2 TRBV10-2 CASSEWAGGEANYGYTF
21 TRBJ2-5 TRBV5-3 CARRASWGAQREVHGLETQYF
14 TRBJ1-3 TRBV7-9 CASKLDISGNTIYF
13 TRBJ2-5 TRBV11-2 CASSGQGWETQYF
15 TRBJ2-7 TRBV11-2 CASSPIRGSDYEQYF
14 TRBJ2-1 TRBV2 CASSDSLADNEQFF
17 TRBJ1-1 TRBV12-1 CASSSPTGHQCSTEAFF
15 TRBJ1-6 TRBV7-2 CASSLGSRNNSPLHF
16 TRBJ1-6 TRBV5-1 CASSRTGESYNSPLHF
15 TRBJ1-2 TRBV5-1 CASSWGDRGNYGYTF
13 TRBJ2-7 TRBV28 CASSLPGGYEQYF
12 TRBJ2-5 TRBV12-3/TRBV12-4 CASSNGGETQYF
15 TRBJ2-5 TRBV24-1 CARKDGLAGGETQYF
13 TRBJ1-5 TRBV18 CASSENPGQPQHF
14 TRBJ2-1 TRBV5-1 CASSSTSGGDEQFF
14 TRBJ2-2 TRBV5-1 CASSLGRDTGELFF
14 TRBJ1-4 TRBV5-1 CASSLTVTSEKLFF
19 TRBJ2-1 TRBV19 CASSIRLAGAISSYNEQFF
13 TRBJ1-1 TRBV5-1 CASRGDSNTEAFF
15 TRBJ1-4 TRBV2 CASSEDRGRGGKLFF
13 TRBJ1-3 TRBV28 CASSPISGNTIYF
15 TRBJ1-6 TRBV25-1 CASNSGTGGNSPLHF
16 TRBJ2-3 TRBV5-1 CASSLALAGGPDTQYF
14 TRBJ1-1 TRBV15 CATSIAPMNTEAFF
17 TRBJ2-1 TRBV10-3 CAISDVGTSALYNEQFF
15 TRBJ2-3 TRBV6-4 CASSPASGSTDTQYF
16 TRBJ1-3 TRBV5-4 CASSTESTGSGNTIYF
13 TRBJ1-4 TRBV19 CASSTGLREKLFF
14 TRBJ2-5 TRBV27 CASRITGGKETQYF
14 TRBJ1-1 TRBV7-2 CASSLVGGDTEAFF
16 TRBJ1-3 TRBV5-1 CASSTTGMSSGNTIYF
18 TRBJ2-1 TRBV28 CASSLGVGTGGVRSEQFF
13 TRBJ1-5 TRBV6-6 CASSPQGFQPQHF
15 TRBJ1-4 TRBV5-4 CASSLGDRGREKLFF
17 TRBJ2-7 TRBV7-2 CASSPRGRSGREYEQYF
13 TRBJ2-7 TRBV6-1 CASSPGSSYEQYF
15 TRBJ1-5 TRBV5-8 CASSLARGAGQPQHF
16 TRBJ1-2 TRBV2 CASSDSGGRGNYGYTF
14 TRBJ1-6 TRBV6-5 CASRGGQGNSPLHF
18 TRBJ1-3 TRBV28 CASSTSGQGADAGNTIYF
16 TRBJ2-5 TRBV5-1 CASSLDKSGSQETQYF
13 TRBJ2-7 TRBV29-1 CSISGTGAYEQYF
16 TRBJ2-1 TRBV7-9 CASSPGLAVPYNEQFF
13 TRBJ2-7 TRBV27 CARTGTIAYEQYF
18 TRBJ1-2 TRBV25-1 CASSESRGQPATNYGYTF
16 TRBJ1-1 TRBV7-3 CASSFYGGLVNTEAFF
15 TRBJ2-1 TRBV2 CASSGGRYTYNEQFF
14 TRBJ2-7 TRBV25-1 CASRETGTMSEQYF
16 TRBJ2-1 TRBV5-1 CASSLESSGPYNEQFF
13 TRBJ1-4 TRBV19 CASSKTGNEKLFF
15 TRBJ2-7 TRBV10-3 CAISGGTAASYEQYF
13 TRBJ2-1 TRBV11-3 CASSLDWRNEQFF
13 TRBJ1-1 TRBV5-1 CASSQQGVTEAFF